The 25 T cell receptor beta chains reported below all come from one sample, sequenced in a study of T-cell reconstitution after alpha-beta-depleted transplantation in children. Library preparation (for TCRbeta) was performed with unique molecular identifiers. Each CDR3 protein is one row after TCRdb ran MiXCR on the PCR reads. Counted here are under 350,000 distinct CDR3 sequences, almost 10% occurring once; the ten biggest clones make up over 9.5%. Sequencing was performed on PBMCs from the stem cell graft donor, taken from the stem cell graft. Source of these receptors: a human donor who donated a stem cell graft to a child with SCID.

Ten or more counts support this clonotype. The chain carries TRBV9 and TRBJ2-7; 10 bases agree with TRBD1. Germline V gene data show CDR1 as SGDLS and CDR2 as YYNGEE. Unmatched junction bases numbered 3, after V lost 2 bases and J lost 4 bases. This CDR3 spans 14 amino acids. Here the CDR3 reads CASSVGTGVYEQYF. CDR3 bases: TGTGCCAGCAGCGTTGGGACAGGGGTATACGAGCAGTACTTC.

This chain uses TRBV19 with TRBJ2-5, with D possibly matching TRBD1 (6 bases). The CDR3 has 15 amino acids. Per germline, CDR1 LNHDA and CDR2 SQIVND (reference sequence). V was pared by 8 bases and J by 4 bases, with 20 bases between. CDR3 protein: CASEPGHRGGETQYF. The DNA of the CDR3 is TGTGCCAGTGAACCGGGACACCGAGGAGGAGAGACCCAGTACTTC.

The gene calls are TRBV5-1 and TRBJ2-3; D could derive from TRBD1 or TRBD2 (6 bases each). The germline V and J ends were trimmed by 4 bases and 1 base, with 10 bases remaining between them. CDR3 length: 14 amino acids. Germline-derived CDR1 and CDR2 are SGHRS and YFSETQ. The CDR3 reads CASSKGGGTDTQYF. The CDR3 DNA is TGCGCCAGCAGCAAGGGGGGCGGCACAGATACGCAGTATTTT.

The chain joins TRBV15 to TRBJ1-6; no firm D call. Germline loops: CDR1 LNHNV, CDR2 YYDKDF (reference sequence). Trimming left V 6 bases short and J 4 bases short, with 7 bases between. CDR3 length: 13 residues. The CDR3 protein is CATRDIYNSPLHF. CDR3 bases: TGTGCCACCAGGGATATTTATAATTCACCCCTCCACTTT.

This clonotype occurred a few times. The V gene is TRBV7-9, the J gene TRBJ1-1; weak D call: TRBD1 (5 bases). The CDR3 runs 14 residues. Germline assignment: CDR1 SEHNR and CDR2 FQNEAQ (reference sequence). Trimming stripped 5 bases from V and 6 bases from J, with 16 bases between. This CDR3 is CASSKTEIRAEAFF. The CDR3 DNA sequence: TGTGCCAGCAGCAAGACAGAGATTCGGGCTGAAGCTTTCTTT. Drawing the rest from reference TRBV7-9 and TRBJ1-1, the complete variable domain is DTGVSQNPRHKITKRGQNVTFRCDPISEHNRLYWYRQTLGQGPEFLTYFQNEAQLEKSRLLSDRFSAERPKGSFSTLEIQRTEQGDSAMYLCASSKTEIRAEAFFGQGTRLTVV.

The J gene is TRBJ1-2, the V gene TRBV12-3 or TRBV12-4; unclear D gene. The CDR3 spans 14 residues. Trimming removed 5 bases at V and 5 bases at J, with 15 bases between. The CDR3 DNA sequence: TGTGCCAGCAGTCCTTCCACAGTGGGTTATGGCTACACCTTC. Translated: CASSPSTVGYGYTF.

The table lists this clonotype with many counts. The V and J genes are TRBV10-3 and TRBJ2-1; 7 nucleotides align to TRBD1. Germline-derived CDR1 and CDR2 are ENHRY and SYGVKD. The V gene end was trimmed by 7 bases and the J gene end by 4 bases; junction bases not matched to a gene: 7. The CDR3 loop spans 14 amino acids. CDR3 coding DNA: TGTGCCATCAATACGGCAGGGGGATACAATGAGCAGTTCTTC. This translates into CAINTAGGYNEQFF.

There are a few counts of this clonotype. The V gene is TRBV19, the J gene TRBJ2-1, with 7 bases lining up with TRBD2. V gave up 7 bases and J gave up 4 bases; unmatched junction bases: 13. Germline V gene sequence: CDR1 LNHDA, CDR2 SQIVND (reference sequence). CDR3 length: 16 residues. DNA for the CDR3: TGTGCCAGTACCCCGGGGAGGGGAGTAACGTACAATGAGCAGTTCTTC. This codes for CASTPGRGVTYNEQFF.

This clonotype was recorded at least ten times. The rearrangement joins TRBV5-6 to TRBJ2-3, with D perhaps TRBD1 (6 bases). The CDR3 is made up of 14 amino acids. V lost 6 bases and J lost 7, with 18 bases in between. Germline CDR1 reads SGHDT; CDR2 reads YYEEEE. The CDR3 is CASKVRGPTYTQYF. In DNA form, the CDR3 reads TGTGCCAGCAAGGTCAGGGGACCGACTTATACGCAGTATTTT.

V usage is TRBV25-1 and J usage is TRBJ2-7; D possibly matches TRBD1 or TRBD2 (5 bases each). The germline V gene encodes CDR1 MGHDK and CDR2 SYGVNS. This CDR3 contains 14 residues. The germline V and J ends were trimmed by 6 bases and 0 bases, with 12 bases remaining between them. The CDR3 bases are TGTGCCAGCAGCCGGGACGGAAACTCCTACGAGCAGTACTTC. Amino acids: CASSRDGNSYEQYF.

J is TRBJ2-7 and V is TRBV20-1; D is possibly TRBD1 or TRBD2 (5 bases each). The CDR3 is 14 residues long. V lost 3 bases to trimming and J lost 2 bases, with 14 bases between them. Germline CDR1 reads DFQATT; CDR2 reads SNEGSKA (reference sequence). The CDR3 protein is CSARDRDGTYEQYF. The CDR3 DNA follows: TGCAGTGCTAGGGACCGGGACGGGACCTACGAGCAGTACTTC.

The CDR3 spells CASSFNTITYEQYF. The CDR3 nucleotides read TGTGCCAGCAGTTTTAACACAATTACCTACGAGCAGTACTTC. The chain carries TRBV12-3 or TRBV12-4 and TRBJ2-7; no definite D call. The V gene lost 3 bases and the J gene lost 2 bases, with 11 bases spanning the gap. This CDR3 comprises 14 residues.

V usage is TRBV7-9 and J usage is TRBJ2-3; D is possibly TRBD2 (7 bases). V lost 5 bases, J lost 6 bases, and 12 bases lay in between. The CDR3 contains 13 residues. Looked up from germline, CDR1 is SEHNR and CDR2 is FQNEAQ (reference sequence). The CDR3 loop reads CASSGGASDTQYF. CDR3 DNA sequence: TGTGCCAGCAGCGGGGGGGCCAGCGATACGCAGTATTTT.

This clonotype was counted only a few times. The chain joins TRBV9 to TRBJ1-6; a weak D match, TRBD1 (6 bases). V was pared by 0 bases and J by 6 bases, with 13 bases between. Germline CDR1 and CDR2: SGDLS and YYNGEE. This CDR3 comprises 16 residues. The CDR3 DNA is TGTGCCAGCAGCGTAGGGGGTACAGGGTCTAATTCACCCCTCCACTTT. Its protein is CASSVGGTGSNSPLHF.

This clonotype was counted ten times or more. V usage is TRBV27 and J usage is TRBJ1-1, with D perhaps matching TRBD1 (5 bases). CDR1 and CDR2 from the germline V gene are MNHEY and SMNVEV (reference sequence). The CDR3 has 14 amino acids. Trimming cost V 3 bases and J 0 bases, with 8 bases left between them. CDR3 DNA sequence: TGTGCCAGCAGTTTCGGGGGGGTGAACACTGAAGCTTTCTTT. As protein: CASSFGGVNTEAFF.

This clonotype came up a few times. Here the CDR3 reads CASSLGRRVETQYF. Written as DNA, the CDR3 is TGTGCCAGCAGCTTGGGGAGAAGGGTAGAGACCCAGTACTTC. This chain connects TRBV5-6 to TRBJ2-5, with D unresolved. CDR1 SGHDT and CDR2 YYEEEE come from the germline V gene. With 0 bases removed from V and 4 bases from J, the gap between germline ends came to 10 bases. The CDR3 loop spans 14 amino acids.

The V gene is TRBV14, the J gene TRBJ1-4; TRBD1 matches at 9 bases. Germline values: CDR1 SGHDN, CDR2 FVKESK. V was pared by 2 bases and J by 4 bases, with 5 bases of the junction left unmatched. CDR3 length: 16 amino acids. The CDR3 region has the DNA TGTGCCAGCAGCCAACCCGGGACAGGGTTTAATGAAAAACTGTTTTTT. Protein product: CASSQPGTGFNEKLFF.

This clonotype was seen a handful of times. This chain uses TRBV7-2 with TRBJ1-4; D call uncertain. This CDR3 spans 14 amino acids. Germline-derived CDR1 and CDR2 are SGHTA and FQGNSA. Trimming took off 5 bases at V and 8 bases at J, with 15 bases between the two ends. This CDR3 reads CASSPARSWEKLFF. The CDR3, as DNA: TGTGCCAGCAGCCCGGCTAGGAGCTGGGAAAAACTGTTTTTT.

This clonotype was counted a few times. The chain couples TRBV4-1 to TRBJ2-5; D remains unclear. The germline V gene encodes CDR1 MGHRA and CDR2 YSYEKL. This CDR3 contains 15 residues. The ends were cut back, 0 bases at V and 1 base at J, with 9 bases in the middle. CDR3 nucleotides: TGCGCCAGCAGCCAAGAAATAGGCCTCCAAGAGACCCAGTACTTC. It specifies CASSQEIGLQETQYF.

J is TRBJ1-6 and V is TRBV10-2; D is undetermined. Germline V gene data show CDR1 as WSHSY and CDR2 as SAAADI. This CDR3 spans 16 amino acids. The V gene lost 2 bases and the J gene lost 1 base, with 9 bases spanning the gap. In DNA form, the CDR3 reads TGCGCCAGCAGTGAGGGGGAACGGTCCTATAATTCACCCCTCCACTTT. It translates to CASSEGERSYNSPLHF.

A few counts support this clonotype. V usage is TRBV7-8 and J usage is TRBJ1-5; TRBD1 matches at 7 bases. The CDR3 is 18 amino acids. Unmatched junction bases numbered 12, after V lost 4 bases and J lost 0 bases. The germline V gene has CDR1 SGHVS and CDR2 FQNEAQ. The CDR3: CASSSDRVSLYSNQPQHF. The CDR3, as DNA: TGTGCCAGCAGCTCCGACAGGGTGAGCCTTTATAGCAATCAGCCCCAGCATTTT.

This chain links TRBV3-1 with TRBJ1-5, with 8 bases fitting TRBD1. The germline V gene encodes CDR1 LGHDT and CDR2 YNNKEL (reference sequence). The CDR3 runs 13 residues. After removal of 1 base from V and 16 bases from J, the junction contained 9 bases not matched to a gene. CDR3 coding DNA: TGTGCCAGCAGCCAAGGAGTGGACAGGGCACAACATTTT. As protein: CASSQGVDRAQHF.

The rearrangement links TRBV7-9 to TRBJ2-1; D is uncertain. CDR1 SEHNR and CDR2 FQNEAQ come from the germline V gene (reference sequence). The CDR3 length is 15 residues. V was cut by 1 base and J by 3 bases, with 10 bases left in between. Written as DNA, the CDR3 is TGTGCCAGCAGCTTAGACGGTCCTAACTACAATGAGCAGTTCTTC. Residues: CASSLDGPNYNEQFF.

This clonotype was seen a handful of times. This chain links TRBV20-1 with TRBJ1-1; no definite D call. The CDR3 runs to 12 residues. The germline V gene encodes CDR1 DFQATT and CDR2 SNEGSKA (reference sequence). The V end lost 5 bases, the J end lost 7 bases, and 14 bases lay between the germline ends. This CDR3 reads CSAHGRADEAFF. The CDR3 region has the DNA TGCAGTGCTCACGGACGGGCCGATGAAGCTTTCTTT.

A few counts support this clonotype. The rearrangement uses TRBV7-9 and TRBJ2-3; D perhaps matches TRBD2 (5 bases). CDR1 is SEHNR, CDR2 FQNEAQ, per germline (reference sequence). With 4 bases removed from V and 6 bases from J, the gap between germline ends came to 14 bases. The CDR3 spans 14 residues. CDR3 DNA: TGTGCCAGCAGCTCATCTTCTAGCCGGGATACGCAGTATTTT. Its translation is CASSSSSSRDTQYF.